This T cell receptor beta chain comes out of a study of T cell changes during pregnancy in multiple sclerosis. The V segment lost 0 bases and the J segment 2 bases; nucleotides outside the gene matches: 5. The germline V gene encodes CDR1 MDHEN and CDR2 SYDVKM. The CDR3 runs 19 residues. The repertoire was sequenced with immunoSEQ multiplex PCR; TCRdb's copy has only in-frame clones and lacks some. The sample shows 30,000 to 40,000 clones, nearly 90% of them seen only once. The sequence was obtained from a female donor with multiple sclerosis, enrolled in a pregnancy study. The V call is TRBV28, the J call TRBJ2-3, with TRBD2 identical over 16 bases. The specimen comprised CD4+ T cells from peripheral blood mononuclear cells, sampled in the second trimester of pregnancy. CDR3 region: CASSLWGLAGGSNTDTQYF. In DNA form, the CDR3 reads TGTGCCAGCAGTTTATGGGGACTAGCGGGAGGGTCGAACACAGATACGCAGTATTTT.